This T cell receptor (beta chain) was captured by sequencing in a study of cytomegalovirus exposure and HLA in healthy donors. This clone was detected only a few times. The PCR employed 60 Vbeta primers together with 13 Jbeta primers. Profiled with immunoSEQ multiplex PCR; TCRdb holds only in-frame clones, not every one. This table holds some 120,000 clones, approximately 15% found once. V shed 2 bases, J shed 8 bases, and the junction held 4 bases outside the gene matches. Germline loops: CDR1 SGDLS, CDR2 YYNGEE. The CDR3 spans 14 residues. Source material: PBMCs. The chain has TRBV9 and TRBJ1-2; the match to TRBD1 covers 12 bases. The source of this sequence is a woman aged 18-35 years in good health and CMV-seronegative. The CDR3 coding sequence is TGTGCCAGCAGCGTGGGACAGGGGGCATTCGGCTACACCTTC. Protein: CASSVGQGAFGYTF.